The TCR beta chain described here comes from a study of blood T cell repertoires in COVID-19. Study summary: There were acute and convalescent COVID-19 samples, and they came from the United States, Italy and Spain. From T cells, B-cell-depleted T cells, or PBMCs came the material, which was cDNA or gDNA.

The study assigned cohorts using participant-reported clinical history. Germline V gene lookup returns CDR1 MNHEY and CDR2 SMNVEV (reference sequence). This CDR3 has 13 amino acids. Trimming pared 2 bases from V and 4 bases from J, leaving 6 bases between. Libraries were prepared by immunoSEQ multiplex PCR; TCRdb keeps only in-frame clonotypes and omits some of them. The table lists 270,000 or so clones, around 90% of them singletons. The TCR comes from a woman aged 25 to 39 with acute COVID-19. The sample consisted of PBMCs or T cells enriched from blood (not recorded which). The V call is TRBV27, the J call TRBJ2-1, with a possible D match to TRBD2 (5 bases). The DNA for the CDR3 is TGTGCCAGCAGTTTAGGACTTTACAATGAGCAGTTCTTC. It codes for CASSLGLYNEQFF.